This T cell receptor (beta chain) was sequenced for a study of multiple sclerosis patients with progressive multifocal leukoencephalopathy. Study-wide results and caveats: It is unclear whether the findings reflect JC virus infection or general immunocompromise. PML-onset expanded TRB clones were detectable before and during natalizumab therapy.

Sample time point: 6 months of natalizumab therapy. All PML patients were female, and all patients had earlier interferon beta. Spiked into each PCR were synthetic inline TR CDR3 controls of all V-J pairings. Assay: immunoSEQ multiplex PCR; the TCRdb copy retains only in-frame clones and omits some. Seen here are 29,000 or so clones, roughly 90% observed once, and the top ten hold about 1.6%. Notes on this clone: Its specificity is not known. Its ends do not fully match the called genes, so a read error is possible. Different DNA sequences within this sample yield the same CDR3.

CDR3 length equals 11 residues. Germline V CDR1 and CDR2: SGHDT, YYEEEE. The TCR was taken from a human donor with multiple sclerosis. The sequencing here drew on PBMCs, taken from a patient treated with natalizumab. The chain couples TRBV5-6 to TRBJ2-3; D is uncertain. The chain's CDR3 is CASGSTDTQYF. The CDR3 coding sequence is TGTGCCAGCGGAAGCACGGATACGCAGTATTTT.